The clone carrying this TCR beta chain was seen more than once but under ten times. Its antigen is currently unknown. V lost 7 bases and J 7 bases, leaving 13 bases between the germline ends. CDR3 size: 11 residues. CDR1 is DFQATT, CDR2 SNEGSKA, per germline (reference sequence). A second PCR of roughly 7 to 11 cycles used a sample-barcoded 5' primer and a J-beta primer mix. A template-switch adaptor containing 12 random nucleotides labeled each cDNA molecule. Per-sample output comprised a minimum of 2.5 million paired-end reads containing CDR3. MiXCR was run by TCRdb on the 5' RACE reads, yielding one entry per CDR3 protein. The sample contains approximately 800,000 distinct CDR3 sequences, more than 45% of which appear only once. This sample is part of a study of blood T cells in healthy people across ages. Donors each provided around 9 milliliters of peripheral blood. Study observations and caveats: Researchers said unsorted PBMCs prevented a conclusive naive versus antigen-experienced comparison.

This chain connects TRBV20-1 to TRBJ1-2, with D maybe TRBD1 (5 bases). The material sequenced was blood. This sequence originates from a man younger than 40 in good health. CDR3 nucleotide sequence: TGCAGTGTGGGCAGGGATCTTGGCTACACCTTC. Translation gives CSVGRDLGYTF.